The TCR beta chain under discussion was sequenced for a study of CD8 T cells in Susac syndrome. Controls matched for age and sex were healthy donors. An amount of RNA that ranged from about 0.45 to 1 ug was reverse transcribed with random hexamers. From the immunoSEQ multiplex PCR reads, TCRdb called clonotypes with MiXCR, one entry per CDR3 protein. The table has some 190,000 distinct CDR3 sequences, under 95% seen once. The germline V gene encodes CDR1 SQVTM and CDR2 ANQGSEA. V was shortened by 5 bases and J by 6 bases, with 8 bases between the two germline ends. The CDR3 totals 11 residues. The specimen sequenced was CD4+ T cells from PBMCs. The gene calls are TRBV29-1 and TRBJ1-3; D uncertain. The sequence came from a human donor in good health. The CDR3 nucleotides are TGCAGCGTTCCTGCGGCAAACACCATATATTTT. Residues: CSVPAANTIYF.